This TCR beta chain was obtained from a study of blood T cell repertoires in COVID-19. Across the study: The United States, Italy and Spain were the sources of the acute and convalescent COVID-19 samples. The cDNA or gDNA used as material had been derived from T cells, B-cell-depleted T cells, or PBMCs.

V shed 6 bases, J shed 6 bases, and the junction held 5 bases outside the gene matches. The CDR3 consists of 14 residues. Germline CDR1 and CDR2: SEHNR and FQNEAQ (reference sequence). Everyone who took part was roughly 18 to 89 years old, and they came from about two dozen US areas. Authors' processing steps: It was from reference gene primer amplification that nucleated cell counts were estimated. Some clones are missing from TCRdb's copy, which holds only in-frame ones; the method was immunoSEQ multiplex PCR. The V and J calls and clone size come from that table; D and trimming were worked out from the DNA. The repertoire holds hundreds of thousands of clones, 80% to 90% seen once, with around 4% in the top ten.

The sample taken for sequencing was PBMCs or T cells enriched from blood (not recorded which). The chain employs TRBV7-9 and TRBJ2-1; 10 positions agree with TRBD1. This clonotype originated in a woman aged 40 to 50 with acute COVID-19. CDR3 in DNA: TGTGCCAGCAGTGGGAGACAGGGGGCCAATGAGCAGTTCTTC. The encoded protein is CASSGRQGANEQFF.